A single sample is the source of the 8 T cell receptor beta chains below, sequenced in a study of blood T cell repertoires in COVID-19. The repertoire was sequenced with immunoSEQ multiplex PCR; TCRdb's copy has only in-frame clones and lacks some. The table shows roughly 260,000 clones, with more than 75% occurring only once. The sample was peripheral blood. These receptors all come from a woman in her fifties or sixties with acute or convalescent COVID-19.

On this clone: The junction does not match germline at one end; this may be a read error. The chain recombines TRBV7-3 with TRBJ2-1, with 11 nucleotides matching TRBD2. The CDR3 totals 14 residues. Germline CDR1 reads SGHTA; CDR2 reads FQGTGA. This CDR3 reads CASSITSGSNEQFF. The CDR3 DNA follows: TGTGCCAGCAGCATAACTAGCGGGAGCAATGAGCAGTTCTTC.

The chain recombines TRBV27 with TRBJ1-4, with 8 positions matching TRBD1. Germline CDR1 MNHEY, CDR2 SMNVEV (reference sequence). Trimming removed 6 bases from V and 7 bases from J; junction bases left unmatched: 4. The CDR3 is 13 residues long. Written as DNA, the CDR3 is TGTGCCAGCAGCATGGACAGGGTTGAAAAACTGTTTTTT. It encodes CASSMDRVEKLFF.

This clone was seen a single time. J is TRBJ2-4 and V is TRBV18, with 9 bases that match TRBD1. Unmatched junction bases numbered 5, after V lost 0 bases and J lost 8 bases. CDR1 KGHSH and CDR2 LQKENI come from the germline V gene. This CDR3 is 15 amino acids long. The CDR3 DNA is TGTGCCAGCTCACCACCCGGGACAGGGAGGGACATTCAGTACTTC. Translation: CASSPPGTGRDIQYF.

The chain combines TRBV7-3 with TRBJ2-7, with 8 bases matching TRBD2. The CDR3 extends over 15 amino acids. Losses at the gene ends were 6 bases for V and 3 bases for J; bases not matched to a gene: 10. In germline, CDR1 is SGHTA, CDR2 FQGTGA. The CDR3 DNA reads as TGTGCCAGCAGGGAACCGGGACTAGGCGGCTACGAGCAGTACTTC. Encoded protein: CASREPGLGGYEQYF.

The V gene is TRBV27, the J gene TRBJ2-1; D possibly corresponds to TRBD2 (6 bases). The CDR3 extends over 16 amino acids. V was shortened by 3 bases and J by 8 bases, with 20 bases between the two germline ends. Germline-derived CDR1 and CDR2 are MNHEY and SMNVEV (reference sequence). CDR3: CASSFKGTQERDEQFF. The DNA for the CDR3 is TGTGCCAGCAGTTTCAAAGGGACTCAAGAAAGGGATGAGCAGTTCTTC.

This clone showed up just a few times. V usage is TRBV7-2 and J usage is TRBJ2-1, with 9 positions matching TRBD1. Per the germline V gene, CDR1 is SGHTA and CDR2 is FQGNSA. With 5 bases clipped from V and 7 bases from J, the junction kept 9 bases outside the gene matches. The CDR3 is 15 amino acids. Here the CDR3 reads CASSVEGQGWNEQFF. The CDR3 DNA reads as TGTGCCAGCAGCGTTGAGGGACAGGGATGGAATGAGCAGTTCTTC.

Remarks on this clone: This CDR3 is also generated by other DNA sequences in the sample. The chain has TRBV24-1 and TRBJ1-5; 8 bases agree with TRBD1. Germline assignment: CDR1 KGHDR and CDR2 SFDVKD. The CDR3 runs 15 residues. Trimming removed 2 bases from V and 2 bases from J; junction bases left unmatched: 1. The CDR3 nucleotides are TGTGCCACCAGTGATTCGGGACAGGGCAATCAGCCCCAGCATTTT. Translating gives CATSDSGQGNQPQHF.

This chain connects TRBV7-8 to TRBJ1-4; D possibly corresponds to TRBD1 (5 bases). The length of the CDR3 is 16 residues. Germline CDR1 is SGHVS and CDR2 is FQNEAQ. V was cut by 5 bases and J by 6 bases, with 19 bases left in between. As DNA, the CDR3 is TGTGCCAGCAGCCGAGAGGTGGCAGGGTTTTATGAAAAACTGTTTTTT. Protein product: CASSREVAGFYEKLFF.